Reported below is one TCR beta chain. Authors' methods: From reference gene primer amplification, estimates of nucleated cell counts were derived. TCRdb's table, derived via immunoSEQ multiplex PCR, lists solely in-frame clones and lacks some. The V and J calls and the clone size are those of that table, but D and trimming were determined from the DNA. The table includes about 280,000 clones, roughly 90% detected once. A Seattle source enrolled patients during active infection and followed them longitudinally. These data are taken from a study of blood T cell repertoires in COVID-19. The overall study: The analysed material was cDNA or gDNA that came from T cells, B-cell-depleted T cells, or PBMCs.

This CDR3 spans 16 amino acids. Germline V gene sequence: CDR1 SGDLS, CDR2 YYNGEE. Trimming took 0 bases from V and 6 from J, leaving 15 bases between them. V is TRBV9 and J is TRBJ2-2; D gene uncertain. The sequence came from a woman aged 25 to 39 with COVID-19, enrolled during active disease. What was sequenced was peripheral blood. The CDR3 DNA sequence: TGTGCCAGCAGCGTAGATAGTAGCCGGTCCCCCGGGGAGCTGTTTTTT. Its translation is CASSVDSSRSPGELFF.